Each of the 21 T cell receptor beta chains below was sequenced from the same sample in a study of early T cells in non-severe SARS-CoV-2 infection (dated by TCRdb to about 2021). The protocol used for the library was 5' RACE. The sequencer was a NextSeq 500. TCRdb passed the public sequencing reads through fastp at Q25 and MiXCR, retaining productive beta sequences. Entries that share a CDR3 protein sequence are merged under the most common genes and DNA. Present in this sample are over 85,000 distinct CDR3 sequences, over 9.5% of which were seen just once. The biggest ten clones account for less than 4.5% of the sample. This material consisted of whole blood, taken at baseline. The receptors were gathered from an adult who was a healthcare worker with PCR-confirmed SARS-CoV-2 infection or an uninfected control (not recorded which).

This clonotype was observed a few times. V and J are TRBV29-1 and TRBJ1-2; D possibly corresponds to TRBD1 (6 bases). V dropped 7 bases and J dropped 0 bases, with 12 bases sitting between them. This CDR3 comprises 13 residues. Germline-derived CDR1 and CDR2 are SQVTM and ANQGSEA. The CDR3 loop reads CSGWTAANYGYTF. The CDR3 nucleotides read TGCAGCGGGTGGACAGCTGCTAACTATGGCTACACCTTC.

Ten or more counts support this clonotype. The chain recombines TRBV28 with TRBJ1-4; D is unresolved. CDR1 is MDHEN, CDR2 SYDVKM, per germline. The CDR3 sequence is 15 residues long. The germline V and J ends were trimmed by 8 bases and 3 bases, with 16 bases remaining between them. This CDR3 reads CASEASMQPNEKLFF. The CDR3 DNA reads TGTGCCAGCGAGGCCAGCATGCAACCTAATGAAAAACTGTTTTTT. Based on the CDR3 plus reference TRBV28 and TRBJ1-4, the full variable domain is DVKVTQSSRYLVKRTGEKVFLECVQDMDHENMFWYRQDPGLGLRLIYFSYDVKMKEKGDIPEGYSVSREKKERFSLILESASTNQTSMYLCASEASMQPNEKLFFGSGTQLSVL.

V gene TRBV6-2 or TRBV6-3 combines with J gene TRBJ2-3; 9 nucleotides line up with TRBD1. The CDR3 extends over 16 amino acids. The trim removed 2 bases at V and 2 bases at J, leaving 5 bases unmatched. Looked up from germline, CDR1 is MNHEY and CDR2 is SVGEGT. The chain's CDR3 is CASSYPGQGNTDTQYF. CDR3 DNA: TGTGCCAGCAGTTACCCGGGACAGGGAAACACAGATACGCAGTATTTT.

This clonotype was counted at least ten times. The chain is built from TRBV2 and TRBJ2-3, with unresolved D. Germline CDR1 reads SNHLY; CDR2 reads FYNNEI. The V end was cut by 4 bases, the J end by 6 bases, with 8 bases between. The CDR3 covers 12 residues. Written as DNA, the CDR3 is TGTGCCAGCAGTGGACAAGTCGATACGCAGTATTTT. Translating gives CASSGQVDTQYF.

In this sample, this clonotype turned up many times. The rearrangement links TRBV11-2 to TRBJ2-3; 8 positions agree with TRBD2. Looked up from germline, CDR1 is SGHAT and CDR2 is FQNNGV. This CDR3 is 15 amino acids long. The J segment lost 1 base and the V segment lost 6 bases, leaving 6 bases of the junction unmatched. In DNA form, the CDR3 reads TGTGCCAGCAGAAAAGGGCGGGGGGGCACAGATACGCAGTATTTT. This encodes CASRKGRGGTDTQYF. Filled out from reference TRBV11-2 and TRBJ2-3, the complete variable domain reads EAGVAQSPRYKIIEKRQSVAFWCNPISGHATLYWYQQILGQGPKLLIQFQNNGVVDDSQLPKDRFSAERLKGVDSTLKIQPAKLEDSAVYLCASRKGRGGTDTQYFGPGTRLTVL.

This chain uses TRBV5-4 with TRBJ1-3, with 7 bases matching TRBD1. From germline, CDR1 is SGHNT and CDR2 YYREEE (reference sequence). This CDR3 has 15 residues. Trimming removed 5 bases from V and 3 bases from J; junction bases left unmatched: 8. The CDR3 nucleotides read TGTGCCAGCAGTATGACAGGGTTGAGTGGAAACACCATATATTTT. As protein: CASSMTGLSGNTIYF. Combining the CDR3 with reference TRBV5-4 and TRBJ1-3 gives the whole variable domain ETGVTQSPTHLIKTRGQQVTLRCSSQSGHNTVSWYQQALGQGPQFIFQYYREEENGRGNFPPRFSGLQFPNYSSELNVNALELDDSALYLCASSMTGLSGNTIYFGEGSWLTVV.

The J gene is TRBJ2-3, the V gene TRBV9; possibly TRBD1 or TRBD2 for D (6 bases each). V lost 7 bases to trimming and J lost 1 base, with 19 bases between them. The CDR3 is 16 residues long. Germline lookup yields CDR1 SGDLS and CDR2 YYNGEE. The CDR3 nucleotides are TGTGCCAGCCCAGTGTCCGGGGGCTGGGGCACAGATACGCAGTATTTT. Amino acid sequence: CASPVSGGWGTDTQYF.

The chain couples TRBV2 to TRBJ1-1; the match to TRBD1 covers 7 bases. CDR1 and CDR2 (germline): SNHLY, FYNNEI. V shed 7 bases and J 10 bases; nucleotides not matched to a gene: 6. The CDR3 is made up of 11 amino acids. Here the CDR3 reads CASTEGARAFF. The CDR3 coding sequence is TGTGCCAGCACCGAGGGGGCGCGAGCTTTCTTT.

This clonotype was seen repeatedly, ten times or more. J is TRBJ2-5 and V is TRBV7-2; 9 bases are shared with TRBD1. V trimming: 0 bases; J trimming: 5 bases; junction bases outside the gene matches: 4. The CDR3 is 15 amino acids. Germline V gene sequence: CDR1 SGHTA, CDR2 FQGNSA. CDR3 sequence (DNA): TGTGCCAGCAGCTTAGCGAGGACAGGGGTCGAGACCCAGTACTTC. This codes for CASSLARTGVETQYF.

CDR3 sequence reads: CSARRSGDMNTEAFF. The CDR3 bases are TGCAGTGCTAGAAGGTCAGGGGATATGAACACTGAAGCTTTCTTT. The chain links TRBV20-1 to TRBJ1-1; possible D gene TRBD1, 6 bases. Deletions cut 2 bases from V and 0 bases from J, with 13 bases between. The CDR3 runs 15 residues. Looked up from germline, CDR1 is DFQATT and CDR2 is SNEGSKA (reference sequence).

This clonotype was recorded a few times. This rearrangement joins TRBV20-1 to TRBJ2-1, with 12 positions matching TRBD2. V shed 1 base, J shed 10 bases, and the junction held 2 bases outside the gene matches. This CDR3 has 13 amino acids. Germline V CDR1 and CDR2: DFQATT, SNEGSKA (reference sequence). The CDR3 sequence is CSARGTSGIEQFF. CDR3 DNA sequence: TGCAGTGCTAGAGGGACTAGCGGGATCGAGCAGTTCTTC.

This clonotype showed up just a few times. The V gene is TRBV10-3, the J gene TRBJ2-5; 8 nucleotides line up with TRBD1. V was pared by 6 bases and J by 1 base, with 4 bases of the junction left unmatched. The CDR3 has 14 residues. Germline loops: CDR1 ENHRY, CDR2 SYGVKD. DNA of the CDR3: TGTGCCATCAGCCCCGGACAGGGCCAAGAGACCCAGTACTTC. Translation: CAISPGQGQETQYF.

This clonotype was seen many times. The rearrangement links TRBV19 to TRBJ2-7, with TRBD2 as a possible D gene (6 bases). Germline V CDR1 and CDR2: LNHDA, SQIVND (reference sequence). Trimming pared 4 bases from V and 0 bases from J, leaving 16 bases between. The CDR3 consists of 16 residues. The CDR3 DNA is TGTGCCAGTAGTAGAGGTCGGGGGTCCAACTCCTACGAGCAGTACTTC. Its protein product is CASSRGRGSNSYEQYF.

At least ten counts were recorded for this clonotype. The chain links TRBV24-1 to TRBJ2-1; TRBD1 agrees at 10 bases. V shed 4 bases and J 7 bases; nucleotides not matched to a gene: 6. Germline loops: CDR1 KGHDR, CDR2 SFDVKD. CDR3 length: 15 residues. The CDR3 region has the DNA TGTGCCACCAGTGAAGCCGGGACAGGGGAAAATGAGCAGTTCTTC. Translated, it gives CATSEAGTGENEQFF.

The genes are TRBV7-2 and TRBJ2-2; 10 nucleotides agree with TRBD2. This CDR3 spans 16 amino acids. V gave up 1 base and J gave up 4 bases; unmatched junction bases: 3. Per germline, CDR1 SGHTA and CDR2 FQGNSA. The CDR3 reads CASSLERGGGTGELFF. CDR3 in DNA: TGTGCCAGCAGCTTAGAGCGGGGGGGCGGCACCGGGGAGCTGTTTTTT.

A few counts support this clonotype. This sequence joins TRBV12-3 or TRBV12-4 and TRBJ2-3; 9 bases line up with TRBD1. This CDR3 has 15 amino acids. J gave up 4 bases and V 5 bases, and 7 bases lay outside the gene matches. CDR3 coding DNA: TGTGCCAGCAGTCTCAGACAGGGGGAGGCAGATACGCAGTATTTT. This codes for CASSLRQGEADTQYF.

V usage is TRBV24-1 and J usage is TRBJ2-1; TRBD2 agrees at 8 bases. The germline CDR1 and CDR2 sequences are KGHDR and SFDVKD. V lost 3 bases and J lost 3; bases outside the gene matches: 6. This CDR3 is 16 amino acids long. DNA for the CDR3: TGTGCCACCAGTGATCCCGGGGGGGGAGACTACAATGAGCAGTTCTTC. It specifies CATSDPGGGDYNEQFF.

This clonotype was seen a few times. The chain employs TRBV19 and TRBJ2-5; no definite D call. CDR1 is LNHDA, CDR2 SQIVND, per germline (reference sequence). Trimming pared 0 bases from V and 4 bases from J, leaving 0 bases between. There are 11 residues in the CDR3. The CDR3 loop reads CASSIEETQYF. DNA of the CDR3: TGTGCCAGTAGTATAGAAGAGACCCAGTACTTC.

This clonotype was seen a handful of times. CDR3 residues: CASSLGLGSTDTQYF. In DNA form, the CDR3 reads TGTGCCAGCAGCTTAGGTCTCGGTAGCACAGATACGCAGTATTTT. The chain recombines TRBV11-2 with TRBJ2-3; unclear D gene. V shed 1 base and J shed 0 bases, with 8 bases lying between them. Germline V gene sequence: CDR1 SGHAT, CDR2 FQNNGV. The CDR3 extends over 15 amino acids.

The sample holds a few counts of this clonotype. The gene calls are TRBV30 and TRBJ1-1; no definite D call. The CDR3 length is 13 residues. Trimming shortened V by 3 bases and J by 6 bases, and 14 bases separated the two germline ends. Germline CDR1 reads GTSNPN; CDR2 reads SVGIG (reference sequence). The CDR3 sequence is CAWSNTRRAEAFF. Here the CDR3 DNA reads TGTGCCTGGAGCAATACGAGGCGGGCTGAAGCTTTCTTT.

V is TRBV5-1 and J is TRBJ2-2; D is uncertain. V was pared by 0 bases and J by 1 base, with 4 bases between. The CDR3 sequence is 14 residues long. Germline-derived CDR1 and CDR2 are SGHRS and YFSETQ. The CDR3 DNA sequence: TGCGCCAGCAGCTTGGGGGAGAACACCGGGGAGCTGTTTTTT. This sequence encodes CASSLGENTGELFF.